One sample yielded the 30 T cell receptor beta chains listed below, sequenced in a study of blood T cell repertoires in COVID-19. The method was immunoSEQ multiplex PCR; TCRdb's version includes in-frame clones alone and lacks a portion of them. In the table there are approximately 400,000 clones, 70% to 90% of which are singletons. The sequenced sample consisted of peripheral blood. The origin of the receptors is a woman between 50 and 59 years old with COVID-19, enrolled during active disease.

The chain has TRBV29-1 and TRBJ1-2; perhaps TRBD1 as D (5 bases). Per the germline V gene, CDR1 is SQVTM and CDR2 is ANQGSEA. V was clipped by 3 bases and J by 8 bases, with 10 bases between them. The CDR3 totals 11 residues. The CDR3 bases are TGCAGCGTTGACAGGGTCGGCGGCTACACCTTC. It encodes CSVDRVGGYTF. The full variable domain, rest sourced from reference TRBV29-1 and TRBJ1-2, is SAVISQKPSRDICQRGTSLTIQCQVDSQVTMMFWYRQQPGQSLTLIATANQGSEATYESGFVIDKFPISRPNLTFSTLTVSNMSPEDSSIYLCSVDRVGGYTFGSGTRLTVV.

V gene TRBV30 combines with J gene TRBJ1-1, with TRBD1 matching over 10 bases. V was pared by 0 bases and J by 5 bases, with 6 bases of the junction left unmatched. CDR3 length: 15 amino acids. Germline V gene lookup returns CDR1 GTSNPN and CDR2 SVGIG (reference sequence). DNA for the CDR3: TGTGCCTGGAGTGTAGATTGGACAGGGGGAACTGAAGCTTTCTTT. Its protein product is CAWSVDWTGGTEAFF. Using reference TRBV30 and TRBJ1-1 for the parts outside the CDR3, the full variable domain is SQTIHQWPATLVQPVGSPLSLECTVEGTSNPNLYWYRQAAGRGLQLLFYSVGIGQISSEVPQNLSASRPQDRQFILSSKKLLLSDSGFYLCAWSVDWTGGTEAFFGQGTRLTVV.

This clone was seen a single time. The chain has TRBV20-1 and TRBJ1-1, with a tentative D call TRBD1 (5 bases). V dropped 6 bases and J dropped 6 bases, with 11 bases sitting between them. The CDR3 runs to 11 residues. Germline lookup yields CDR1 DFQATT and CDR2 SNEGSKA (reference sequence). This CDR3 reads CSAPRGAEAFF. The DNA for the CDR3 is TGCAGTGCCCCTCGGGGGGCTGAAGCTTTCTTT.

The chain joins TRBV10-2 to TRBJ1-6, with D perhaps TRBD1 (6 bases). Trimming cost V 4 bases and J 1 base, with 8 bases left between them. Germline loops: CDR1 WSHSY, CDR2 SAAADI. The length of the CDR3 is 15 residues. The CDR3, as DNA: TGCGCCAGCAGTGCAGGGGCATCCTATAATTCACCCCTCCACTTT. Amino acids: CASSAGASYNSPLHF.

V gene TRBV2 combines with J gene TRBJ1-2; 8 bases are shared with TRBD1. Unmatched junction bases numbered 10, after V lost 6 bases and J lost 7 bases. Looked up from germline, CDR1 is SNHLY and CDR2 is FYNNEI. This CDR3 is built from 14 residues. CDR3 DNA sequence: TGTGCCAGCAGCGAACAGGGGGATTTGTTTGGCTACACCTTC. Encoded protein: CASSEQGDLFGYTF. Full variable domain (rest looked up from reference TRBV2 and TRBJ1-2): EPEVTQTPSHQVTQMGQEVILRCVPISNHLYFYWYRQILGQKVEFLVSFYNNEISEKSEIFDDQFSVERPDGSNFTLKIRSTKLEDSAMYFCASSEQGDLFGYTFGSGTRLTVV.

This clone has only a few counts. V gene TRBV19 combines with J gene TRBJ1-5; 7 bases are a match to TRBD1. CDR1 is LNHDA, CDR2 SQIVND, per germline (reference sequence). The trim removed 1 base at V and 3 bases at J, leaving 6 bases unmatched. The CDR3 runs to 16 residues. CDR3 nucleotides: TGTGCCAGTAGTATAGGACGGGACAGAGACAATCAGCCCCAGCATTTT. This gives the protein CASSIGRDRDNQPQHF.

The rearrangement uses TRBV2 and TRBJ1-4, with 11 bases fitting TRBD1. J was trimmed by 10 bases and V by 5 bases; bases with no gene match: 9. Per the germline V gene, CDR1 is SNHLY and CDR2 is FYNNEI. The CDR3 covers 15 residues. The CDR3, as DNA: TGTGCCAGCAGTCCTAGAGGGGACAGGGGGGGAAAACTGTTTTTT. This sequence encodes CASSPRGDRGGKLFF.

DNA for the CDR3: TGTGCCAGCTCACCGACGATAGTCGGGGGCACTGAAGCTTTCTTT. Translating it yields CASSPTIVGGTEAFF. The chain carries TRBV18 and TRBJ1-1; D perhaps matches TRBD1 (5 bases). Per germline, CDR1 KGHSH and CDR2 LQKENI. With 3 bases removed from V and 4 bases from J, the gap between germline ends came to 15 bases. The CDR3 has 15 amino acids. Supplemented by reference TRBV18 and TRBJ1-1, the full variable domain reads NAGVMQNPRHLVRRRGQEARLRCSPMKGHSHVYWYRQLPEEGLKFMVYLQKENIIDESGMPKERFSAEFPKEGPSILRIQQVVRGDSAAYFCASSPTIVGGTEAFFGQGTRLTVV.

As for this clone: Different DNA sequences within this sample yield the same CDR3. The chain links TRBV29-1 to TRBJ1-1, with D tentatively TRBD1 (6 bases). The germline V and J ends were trimmed by 4 bases and 1 base, with 7 bases remaining between them. The CDR3 length is 12 residues. Germline V gene data show CDR1 as SQVTM and CDR2 as ANQGSEA. CDR3 nucleotide sequence: TGCAGCGTTGGAGGGGGGAACACTGAAGCTTTCTTT. Protein product: CSVGGGNTEAFF.

The chain links TRBV11-1 to TRBJ2-1, with TRBD2 matching 7 bases. CDR1 and CDR2 (germline): SGHAT, FQDESV (reference sequence). This CDR3 has 15 residues. Losses at the gene ends were 4 bases for V and 5 bases for J; bases not matched to a gene: 8. The CDR3 nucleotides read TGTGCCAGCAGCTCCTCCGGGACTACAAACAATGAGCAGTTCTTC. The encoded protein is CASSSSGTTNNEQFF. The whole variable domain, remainder taken from reference TRBV11-1 and TRBJ2-1, is EAEVAQSPRYKITEKSQAVAFWCDPISGHATLYWYRQILGQGPELLVQFQDESVVDDSQLPKDRFSAERLKGVDSTLKIQPAELGDSAMYLCASSSSGTTNNEQFFGPGTRLTVL.

This clone was counted only a few times. The rearrangement joins TRBV2 to TRBJ1-2; 7 nucleotides align to TRBD1. The V gene end was trimmed by 7 bases and the J gene end by 4 bases; junction bases not matched to a gene: 3. The CDR3 runs to 12 residues. Germline values: CDR1 SNHLY, CDR2 FYNNEI. The CDR3 loop is CASTRTGYGYTF. As DNA, the CDR3 is TGTGCCAGCACTCGGACAGGCTATGGCTACACCTTC.

The V gene is TRBV5-1, the J gene TRBJ1-2, with TRBD1 identical over 9 bases. J gave up 4 bases and V 3 bases, and 4 bases lay outside the gene matches. The CDR3 consists of 14 residues. CDR1 is SGHRS, CDR2 YFSETQ, per germline. The DNA for the CDR3 is TGCGCCAGCAGCTCACCGGGACAGGGCTATGGCTACACCTTC. As protein: CASSSPGQGYGYTF.

This clone occurred many times. Other DNA sequences from this sample encode an identical CDR3 as well. This chain connects TRBV7-2 to TRBJ1-1; perhaps TRBD1 as D (5 bases). Germline CDR1 is SGHTA and CDR2 is FQGNSA. The CDR3 totals 13 residues. Trimming removed 2 bases from V and 4 bases from J, with 8 bases in between. CDR3 bases: TGTGCCAGCAGCTTATCCGGGGGCACTGAAGCTTTCTTT. It codes for CASSLSGGTEAFF. Full variable domain (missing parts from reference TRBV7-2 and TRBJ1-1): GAGVSQSPSNKVTEKGKDVELRCDPISGHTALYWYRQSLGQGLEFLIYFQGNSAPDKSGLPSDRFSAERTGGSVSTLTIQRTQQEDSAVYLCASSLSGGTEAFFGQGTRLTVV.

This chain joins TRBV30 and TRBJ1-4; possible D gene TRBD1, 6 bases. Trimming shortened V by 3 bases and J by 0 bases, and 17 bases separated the two germline ends. The CDR3 sequence is 17 residues long. The germline CDR1 and CDR2 sequences are GTSNPN and SVGIG (reference sequence). Here the CDR3 reads CAWRDPGHTATNEKLFF. The DNA for the CDR3 is TGTGCCTGGAGAGACCCGGGACATACTGCAACTAATGAAAAACTGTTTTTT. The full variable domain, completed using reference TRBV30 and TRBJ1-4, is SQTIHQWPATLVQPVGSPLSLECTVEGTSNPNLYWYRQAAGRGLQLLFYSVGIGQISSEVPQNLSASRPQDRQFILSSKKLLLSDSGFYLCAWRDPGHTATNEKLFFGSGTQLSVL.

This clone was seen a few times. V gene TRBV5-1 combines with J gene TRBJ1-2, with 10 bases matching TRBD1. Unmatched junction bases numbered 3, after V lost 4 bases and J lost 6 bases. This CDR3 region has 13 residues. Germline assignment: CDR1 SGHRS and CDR2 YFSETQ. This CDR3 reads CASSVGQGNGYTF. The DNA of the CDR3 is TGCGCCAGCAGCGTGGGACAGGGGAATGGCTACACCTTC.

This clone was seen once. This chain links TRBV9 with TRBJ1-6, with D possibly TRBD1 on 5 matching bases. Germline-derived CDR1 and CDR2 are SGDLS and YYNGEE. The CDR3 has 12 residues. The germline V and J ends were trimmed by 0 bases and 13 bases, with 8 bases remaining between them. The CDR3, as DNA: TGTGCCAGCAGCGTAGGGCAGGGCCCCCTCCACTTT. Its translation: CASSVGQGPLHF.

This chain uses TRBV2 with TRBJ1-1, with 7 bases identical to TRBD1. The germline CDR1 and CDR2 sequences are SNHLY and FYNNEI. There are 12 residues in the CDR3. The CDR3 bases are TGTTCTAAACAGGGGACGGGCACTGAAGCTTTCTTT. The encoded protein is CSKQGTGTEAFF.

CDR3 DNA sequence: TGTGCCAGCAGCGTAGACGGTAGCGGGGGGCCCTACACCGGGGAGCTGTTTTTT. Protein product: CASSVDGSGGPYTGELFF. The V call is TRBV9, the J call TRBJ2-2; 10 bases are a match to TRBD2. CDR3 length: 18 residues. In germline, CDR1 is SGDLS, CDR2 YYNGEE. J gave up 3 bases and V 0 bases, and 8 bases lay outside the gene matches.

The chain employs TRBV15 and TRBJ1-1, with 7 bases fitting TRBD1. V shed 6 bases and J 4 bases; nucleotides not matched to a gene: 5. The CDR3 loop spans 13 amino acids. The germline V gene encodes CDR1 LNHNV and CDR2 YYDKDF (reference sequence). For the CDR3, the DNA is TGTGCCACCAGTCAGGGGGAGGCCACTGAAGCTTTCTTT. Translated: CATSQGEATEAFF.

The J gene is TRBJ1-2, the V gene TRBV28; TRBD1 matches at 8 bases. The CDR3 length is 13 residues. V was clipped by 5 bases and J by 6 bases; unmatched bases: 5. Germline values: CDR1 MDHEN, CDR2 SYDVKM. The CDR3, as DNA: TGTGCCAGCAGTCTTCTACAGGGGGATGGCTACACCTTC. It codes for CASSLLQGDGYTF.

J is TRBJ2-6 and V is TRBV3-1 (or the pseudogene TRBV3-2); a weak D match, TRBD2 (5 bases). The CDR3 is 17 residues long. The germline V gene encodes CDR1 LGHDT and CDR2 YNNKEL (reference sequence). V lost 8 bases, J lost 1 base, and 18 bases lay in between. CDR3 nucleotides: TGTGCCAGCCGGGGATTAGAACCTTCTTCTGGGGCCAACGTCCTGACTTTC. It specifies CASRGLEPSSGANVLTF.

The J gene is TRBJ2-4, the V gene TRBV30; D call uncertain. V lost 0 bases to trimming and J lost 8 bases, with 11 bases between them. The germline V gene encodes CDR1 GTSNPN and CDR2 SVGIG (reference sequence). This CDR3 is built from 13 residues. CDR3 in DNA: TGTGCCTGGAGTGTACGACAACCGGACATTCAGTACTTC. Amino acid sequence: CAWSVRQPDIQYF.

The chain couples TRBV6-5 to TRBJ1-2; 10 bases align to TRBD1. The CDR3 consists of 15 residues. The V segment lost 5 bases and the J segment 8 bases; nucleotides outside the gene matches: 11. The germline gives CDR1 MNHEY, CDR2 SVGAGI. This CDR3 is CASSPPRQGAGGYTF. CDR3 bases: TGTGCCAGCAGTCCCCCGCGACAGGGGGCAGGGGGCTACACCTTC.

This clone was seen a few times. The chain joins TRBV30 to TRBJ1-1; D unresolved. The CDR3 runs to 16 residues. The V gene's germline CDR1 is GTSNPN and CDR2 SVGIG (reference sequence). V shed 1 base and J shed 5 bases, with 20 bases lying between them. This CDR3 reads CAWSGRLSKRETEAFF. The CDR3 region has the DNA TGTGCCTGGAGTGGAAGGCTCTCAAAGCGGGAAACTGAAGCTTTCTTT.

The gene calls are TRBV6-6 and TRBJ1-1; possible D gene TRBD1, 6 bases. Trimming removed 6 bases at V and 5 bases at J, with 19 bases between. CDR3 length: 15 residues. Looked up from germline, CDR1 is MNHNY and CDR2 is SVGAGI (reference sequence). The CDR3: CASSPTGTPGTEAFF. The CDR3 nucleotides read TGTGCCAGCAGCCCTACCGGGACACCCGGGACTGAAGCTTTCTTT.

This clone was found a few times. This chain links TRBV11-2 with TRBJ2-7; 8 bases align to TRBD2. The length of the CDR3 is 15 residues. The germline CDR1 and CDR2 sequences are SGHAT and FQNNGV. With V trimmed by 1 base and J by 4 bases, 6 bases remained unmatched. CDR3 DNA sequence: TGTGCCAGCAGCTTAGGAGTTAGCGGGGTGTACGAGCAGTACTTC. This encodes CASSLGVSGVYEQYF.

The rearrangement joins TRBV28 to TRBJ1-5; a weak D match, TRBD1 (5 bases). The germline V gene has CDR1 MDHEN and CDR2 SYDVKM. There are 14 residues in the CDR3. With 3 bases removed from V and 7 bases from J, the gap between germline ends came to 13 bases. The CDR3 is CASSFRGRRQPQHF. The CDR3 DNA is TGTGCCAGCAGTTTCCGGGGGAGGCGGCAGCCCCAGCATTTT.

The CDR3 DNA reads TGTGCCAGCAGGGCCGGGACAGGAGAAAACTATGGCTACACCTTC. It is translated as CASRAGTGENYGYTF. The chain couples TRBV6-4 to TRBJ1-2, with 8 bases matching TRBD1. This CDR3 comprises 15 residues. J gave up 2 bases and V 6 bases, and 8 bases lay outside the gene matches. Germline assignment: CDR1 MRHNA and CDR2 SNTAGT.

The rearrangement uses TRBV5-1 and TRBJ2-7; 8 positions match TRBD2. Germline trimming cut 3 bases from V and 4 bases from J; bases unmatched to any gene: 6. The CDR3 extends over 14 amino acids. From germline, CDR1 is SGHRS and CDR2 YFSETQ. In DNA, the CDR3 is TGCGCCAGCAGCTCAGTAGCGGGGCCTTACGAGCAGTACTTC. It codes for CASSSVAGPYEQYF.

CDR3 protein: CASSPPVNGKETQYF. Here the CDR3 DNA reads TGTGCCAGCTCACCACCGGTTAACGGTAAAGAGACCCAGTACTTC. This rearrangement joins TRBV18 to TRBJ2-5; D remains unclear. Trimming removed 0 bases from V and 3 bases from J, with 11 bases in between. Germline CDR1 and CDR2: KGHSH and LQKENI. The CDR3 is made up of 15 amino acids. Full variable domain (remainder filled in from reference TRBV18 and TRBJ2-5): NAGVMQNPRHLVRRRGQEARLRCSPMKGHSHVYWYRQLPEEGLKFMVYLQKENIIDESGMPKERFSAEFPKEGPSILRIQQVVRGDSAAYFCASSPPVNGKETQYFGPGTRLLVL.